This T cell receptor beta chain was recorded in a study of T cell repertoires in cytomegalovirus infection. V dropped 3 bases and J dropped 2 bases, with 7 bases sitting between them. Germline V gene lookup returns CDR1 KGHDR and CDR2 SFDVKD. This CDR3 has 15 residues. This clonotype was observed many times. TCRdb independently ran MiXCR on the reads; one entry per CDR3 protein. Seen here are approximately 76,000 distinct CDR3 sequences, 3.5% to 4.5% observed once, and the top ten hold 3.5% to 6%. The receptor was isolated from a human donor in good health (CMV status not recorded). Some clones in this sample may be carry-over from other donors' samples. The chain carries TRBV24-1 and TRBJ2-6; the D gene is possibly TRBD1 (5 bases). The sequencing sample was made of PBMCs. The DNA for the CDR3 is TGTGCCACCAGTGATCGACAGCCTGGGGCCAACGTCCTGACTTTC. The encoded protein is CATSDRQPGANVLTF.